One and the same sample provided the 2 T cell receptor beta chains below, sequenced in a study of CD8+CD57+ T cells in acquired aplastic anemia. Previously, flow cytometry had revealed CD8+CD57+ cell expansion in the patients chosen for sequencing. Genomic DNA, the template, was used for profiling of the TCR beta VDJ and CDR3. A single record per CDR3 protein comes from TCRdb applying MiXCR to the reads. Of approximately 150,000 distinct CDR3 sequences listed, less than 50% are singletons. Sequencing used sorted CD4+, CD8+, or CD8+CD57+ T cells (not recorded which) from PBMCs. These receptors were collected from a human donor with aplastic anemia.

This clonotype was found many times. In nucleotides, the CDR3 is TGTGCCACCCTTTTCAGGGGCCTTTCCTCCTACGAGCAGTACTTC. This codes for CATLFRGLSSYEQYF. The chain combines TRBV6-2 or TRBV6-3 with TRBJ2-7, with D perhaps TRBD1 (6 bases). CDR3 size: 15 residues. Looked up from germline, CDR1 is MNHEY and CDR2 is SVGEGT. Trimming removed 10 bases from V and 0 bases from J, with 19 bases in between.

The V call is TRBV7-6, the J call TRBJ2-7; D gene uncertain. Germline CDR1 and CDR2: SGHVS and FNYEAQ. Between the trimmed V and J ends, which lost 5 bases and 6 bases, there was a span of 11 bases. This CDR3 has 12 residues. DNA for the CDR3: TGTGCCAGCAGCGTTACTGACGGCGAGCAGTACTTC. Protein sequence: CASSVTDGEQYF.